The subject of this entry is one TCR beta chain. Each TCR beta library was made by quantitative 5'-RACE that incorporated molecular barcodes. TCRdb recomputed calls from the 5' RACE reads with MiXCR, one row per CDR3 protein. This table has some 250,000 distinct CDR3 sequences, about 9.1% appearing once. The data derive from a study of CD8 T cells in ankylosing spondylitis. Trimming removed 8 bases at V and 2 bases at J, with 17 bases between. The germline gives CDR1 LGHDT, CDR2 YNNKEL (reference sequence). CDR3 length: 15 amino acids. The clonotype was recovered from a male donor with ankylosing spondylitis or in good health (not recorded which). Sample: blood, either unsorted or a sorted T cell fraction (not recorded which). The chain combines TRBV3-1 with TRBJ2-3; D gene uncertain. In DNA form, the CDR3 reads TGTGCCAGCTCCAAGCAAGGCTCTTTCACAGATACGCAGTATTTT. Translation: CASSKQGSFTDTQYF.